One sample yielded the 11 T cell receptor beta chains listed below, sequenced in a study of shared clonotypes between healthy human individuals. Generated by immunoSEQ multiplex PCR, the TCRdb table keeps only in-frame clones and is missing some. Of about 1.5 million clones listed, about 98% were seen once; the top ten hold around 0.47%. Sequences were obtained from naive CD4+ T cells sorted from blood. Stated subset: CD45RA+ positively selected. The receptor set was obtained from a man aged 30-40 years in good health.

The table lists this clone with a count of one. This same CDR3 is encoded by further DNA sequences in the sample. V is TRBV28 and J is TRBJ2-6; D ambiguous. The germline gives CDR1 MDHEN, CDR2 SYDVKM. V was shortened by 2 bases and J by 3 bases, with 2 bases between the two germline ends. The length of the CDR3 is 13 residues. The CDR3 spells CASSLGGANVLTF. The CDR3 nucleotides read TGTGCCAGCAGTTTAGGTGGGGCCAACGTCCTGACTTTC.

V is TRBV28 and J is TRBJ2-1, with D uncertain. Trimming shortened V by 10 bases and J by 7 bases, and 14 bases separated the two germline ends. The length of the CDR3 is 12 residues. Germline CDR1 reads MDHEN; CDR2 reads SYDVKM. CDR3 amino acids: CATTPVGNEQFF. DNA of the CDR3: TGTGCCACCACTCCTGTGGGTAATGAGCAGTTCTTC.

CDR3 region: CASSPLEGIGELFF. The CDR3, as DNA: TGTGCCAGCTCACCACTGGAGGGGATCGGGGAGCTGTTTTTT. The V and J genes are TRBV18 and TRBJ2-2; TRBD2 is a possible D gene (6 bases). Germline V gene sequence: CDR1 KGHSH, CDR2 LQKENI. The V and J ends lost 1 base and 7 bases respectively, with 10 bases between them. The CDR3 is 14 amino acids.

The chain links TRBV7-9 to TRBJ1-1; D is perhaps TRBD1 (5 bases). CDR1 and CDR2 (germline): SEHNR, FQNEAQ (reference sequence). Trimming stripped 6 bases from V and 1 base from J, with 12 bases between. The CDR3 extends over 14 amino acids. The CDR3: CASRYGGRNTEAFF. CDR3 in DNA: TGTGCCAGCAGATATGGGGGTCGGAACACTGAAGCTTTCTTT.

This chain links TRBV14 with TRBJ1-4; D remains ambiguous. V was pared by 4 bases and J by 7 bases, with 16 bases between. The CDR3 runs to 15 residues. Per the germline V gene, CDR1 is SGHDN and CDR2 is FVKESK. CDR3 sequence reads: CASSPHEIVSEKLFF. The CDR3 bases are TGTGCCAGCAGCCCACACGAGATCGTGAGTGAAAAACTGTTTTTT.

The genes are TRBV7-3 and TRBJ2-7; D is possibly TRBD1 or TRBD2 (6 bases each). The V end was cut by 1 base, the J end by 1 base, with 11 bases between. Germline V gene sequence: CDR1 SGHTA, CDR2 FQGTGA. The CDR3 is 15 amino acids. The CDR3 DNA reads TGTGCCAGCAGCTTAAGGGGGGCAAATTCCTACGAGCAGTACTTC. Translating gives CASSLRGANSYEQYF.

A note on this clone: Other DNA sequences from this sample encode an identical CDR3 as well. V usage is TRBV2 and J usage is TRBJ2-7; 7 positions agree with TRBD1. The germline CDR1 and CDR2 sequences are SNHLY and FYNNEI. The CDR3 is 14 residues long. J gave up 3 bases and V 2 bases, and 4 bases lay outside the gene matches. The CDR3 spells CASSEQGVSYEQYF. CDR3 nucleotide sequence: TGTGCCAGCAGTGAACAGGGGGTAAGCTACGAGCAGTACTTC.

The chain links TRBV5-1 to TRBJ1-2; perhaps TRBD1 as D (6 bases). Trimming took off 2 bases at V and 4 bases at J, with 9 bases between the two ends. The CDR3 consists of 13 residues. CDR1 and CDR2 from the germline V gene are SGHRS and YFSETQ. CDR3 protein: CASSLQGPYGYTF. CDR3 coding DNA: TGCGCCAGCAGCTTACAGGGTCCCTATGGCTACACCTTC.

The chain combines TRBV5-1 with TRBJ2-2; D is possibly TRBD1 or TRBD2 (5 bases each). Germline V lookup: CDR1 SGHRS, CDR2 YFSETQ. The CDR3 length is 15 residues. Trimming stripped 5 bases from V and 4 bases from J, with 15 bases between. This chain's CDR3 is CASSSGAGSTGELFF. CDR3 bases: TGCGCCAGCAGTTCCGGGGCGGGTAGCACCGGGGAGCTGTTTTTT.

The chain uses TRBV27 and TRBJ2-7; 7 bases match TRBD1. The CDR3 is made up of 16 amino acids. In germline, CDR1 is MNHEY, CDR2 SMNVEV (reference sequence). The V and J ends lost 4 bases and 6 bases, in that order; junction bases with no gene match: 15. The CDR3 loop is CASSSVYAPTGIEQYF. The CDR3 DNA is TGTGCCAGCAGTTCAGTATACGCCCCGACAGGGATCGAGCAGTACTTC.

The chain recombines TRBV6-1 with TRBJ1-2; the D is unclear. Germline V gene data show CDR1 as MNHNS and CDR2 as SASEGT. This CDR3 region has 13 residues. V gave up 2 bases and J gave up 4 bases, with 8 bases separating them. DNA for the CDR3: TGTGCCAGCAGTGAACTTCGGTCCTATGGCTACACCTTC. This encodes CASSELRSYGYTF.